This entry lists 30 T cell receptor beta chains sequenced from one sample in a study of blood T cell repertoires in COVID-19. The assay was immunoSEQ multiplex PCR, and TCRdb's table has in-frame clones only and misses some. The repertoire includes roughly 200,000 clones, roughly 85% of them detected once, and roughly 11% sits in the top ten. Input material: peripheral blood. All receptors derive from a human donor with active or convalescent COVID-19. The donor label of this sample is uncertain.

The chain has TRBV2 and TRBJ2-5; maybe TRBD2 (5 bases). Trimming took 4 bases from V and 1 from J, leaving 13 bases between them. Germline V gene sequence: CDR1 SNHLY, CDR2 FYNNEI. CDR3 length: 15 amino acids. The CDR3 reads CASSGTVGSQETQYF. DNA for the CDR3: TGTGCCAGCAGTGGGACCGTAGGGAGCCAAGAGACCCAGTACTTC.

This chain uses TRBV9 with TRBJ1-4, with TRBD1 matching 8 bases. With V trimmed by 0 bases and J by 0 bases, 7 bases remained unmatched. Germline-derived CDR1 and CDR2 are SGDLS and YYNGEE. The CDR3 consists of 18 residues. CDR3 sequence reads: CASSVGTGTVTTNEKLFF. DNA of the CDR3: TGTGCCAGCAGCGTAGGGACAGGGACCGTTACAACTAATGAAAAACTGTTTTTT.

The chain recombines TRBV27 with TRBJ2-5; 7 bases fit TRBD2. Trimming removed 4 bases from V and 7 bases from J; junction bases left unmatched: 12. CDR1 and CDR2 (germline): MNHEY, SMNVEV (reference sequence). This CDR3 is built from 15 residues. The CDR3 DNA reads TGTGCCAGCAGTTGGTCCGGGACTACAATCGGGACCCAGTACTTC. Residues: CASSWSGTTIGTQYF.

The chain links TRBV5-5 to TRBJ2-7; TRBD2 is a possible D gene (5 bases). The CDR3 totals 15 residues. V lost 1 base to trimming and J lost 1 base, with 12 bases between them. Germline V gives CDR1 SGHKS, CDR2 YYEKEE (reference sequence). CDR3 nucleotide sequence: TGTGCCAGCAGCTTGTGGGCTAGCACTTCCTACGAGCAGTACTTC. It translates to CASSLWASTSYEQYF.

V and J are TRBV28 and TRBJ1-1, with 7 bases that match TRBD1. Germline V CDR1 and CDR2: MDHEN, SYDVKM. This CDR3 is built from 13 residues. V was pared by 4 bases and J by 7 bases, with 6 bases of the junction left unmatched. CDR3 loop: CASSSGQAFEAFF. In DNA form, the CDR3 reads TGTGCCAGCAGTTCCGGACAGGCCTTTGAAGCTTTCTTT.

A few counts support this clone. No DNA is shown, since the ends of the CDR3 on it are uncertain; the CDR3 is the one TCRdb lists. The J gene is TRBJ2-2, the V gene TRBV3-1 (or the pseudogene TRBV3-2); TRBD2 was called by the table and not checked on the DNA. CDR1 LGHDT and CDR2 YNNKEL come from the germline V gene (reference sequence). The length of the CDR3 is 12 amino acids, counting both ends. The CDR3 loop is CASRFAGGTLFF.

This chain uses TRBV6-5 with TRBJ1-1; D gene uncertain. Deletions cut 8 bases from V and 1 base from J, with 8 bases between. In germline, CDR1 is MNHEY, CDR2 SVGAGI. There are 12 residues in the CDR3. The CDR3 DNA follows: TGTGCCAGCGAGGGCCAGAACACTGAAGCTTTCTTT. Translation: CASEGQNTEAFF.

The V gene is TRBV11-2, the J gene TRBJ2-2; 7 nucleotides line up with TRBD2. Germline CDR1 reads SGHAT; CDR2 reads FQNNGV. This CDR3 contains 17 residues. Trimming removed 4 bases from V and 15 bases from J; junction bases left unmatched: 23. CDR3 amino acids: CASSSFRTLSTPAGVFF. For the CDR3, the DNA is TGTGCCAGCAGCTCTTTTAGGACACTATCTACACCGGCGGGGGTGTTTTTT.

The rearrangement uses TRBV7-8 and TRBJ2-1; 7 nucleotides align to TRBD2. Germline assignment: CDR1 SGHVS and CDR2 FQNEAQ. The CDR3 spans 15 residues. After removal of 2 bases from V and 8 bases from J, the junction contained 9 bases not matched to a gene. CDR3 amino acids: CASSLTETSSDEQFF. The CDR3 coding sequence is TGTGCCAGCAGCTTAACGGAGACTAGCTCTGATGAGCAGTTCTTC.

The chain joins TRBV7-8 to TRBJ2-3; 7 nucleotides align to TRBD2. The CDR3 has 15 amino acids. The J segment lost 1 base and the V segment lost 1 base, leaving 2 bases of the junction unmatched. Germline V gives CDR1 SGHVS, CDR2 FQNEAQ. DNA of the CDR3: TGTGCCAGCAGCTTAGGGCTAGCGGGCACAGATACGCAGTATTTT. Its protein product is CASSLGLAGTDTQYF.

For the CDR3, the DNA is TGTGCCAGCAGTTCGGGACAGAATTCACCCCTCCACTTT. This codes for CASSSGQNSPLHF. The chain carries TRBV6-5 and TRBJ1-6; TRBD1 matches 7 bases. The length of the CDR3 is 13 residues. CDR1 and CDR2 from the germline V gene are MNHEY and SVGAGI. Germline trimming cut 4 bases from V and 7 bases from J; bases unmatched to any gene: 1.

In this sample, this clone turned up once. The chain employs TRBV30 and TRBJ1-1, with 10 bases aligning to TRBD1. Trimming took 7 bases from V and 4 from J; bases not matched to a gene: 15. The CDR3 loop spans 16 amino acids. Germline CDR1 is GTSNPN and CDR2 is SVGIG (reference sequence). The CDR3, as DNA: TGTGCCTACCAACCGAGGACAGGGGGTAGAGGCACTGAAGCTTTCTTT. Encoded protein: CAYQPRTGGRGTEAFF.

The chain joins TRBV9 to TRBJ1-3; D not certain. From germline, CDR1 is SGDLS and CDR2 YYNGEE. The CDR3 is made up of 17 amino acids. V was trimmed by 0 bases and J by 3 bases, leaving 16 bases between them. The CDR3 DNA reads TGTGCCAGCAGCGTAGGTCACCCGGGGTCTAATGGAAACACCATATATTTT. Protein product: CASSVGHPGSNGNTIYF.

The V and J genes are TRBV19 and TRBJ2-3, with TRBD2 identical over 8 bases. V lost 1 base to trimming and J lost 3 bases; unmatched junction nucleotides: 3. Germline CDR1 LNHDA, CDR2 SQIVND (reference sequence). The CDR3 sequence is 15 residues long. CDR3 sequence: CASSIVGGRTDTQYF. The CDR3 DNA follows: TGTGCCAGTAGTATAGTTGGCGGGAGGACAGATACGCAGTATTTT.

CDR3 region: CASSLGPSGFQETQYF. Written as DNA, the CDR3 is TGCGCCAGCAGCTTGGGGCCTAGCGGTTTTCAAGAGACCCAGTACTTC. The chain couples TRBV5-1 to TRBJ2-5; TRBD2 matches 7 bases. Germline values: CDR1 SGHRS, CDR2 YFSETQ. J was trimmed by 2 bases and V by 0 bases; bases with no gene match: 7. The CDR3 spans 16 residues.

Only a few counts were recorded for this clone. CDR3 sequence (DNA): TGCGCCAGCAGCCAGGGACTAGCGTCCTACGAGCAGTACTTC. It encodes CASSQGLASYEQYF. The V call is TRBV5-1, the J call TRBJ2-7, with 10 bases identical to TRBD2. V was pared by 4 bases and J by 1 base, with 2 bases of the junction left unmatched. Looked up from germline, CDR1 is SGHRS and CDR2 is YFSETQ. The CDR3 extends over 14 amino acids.

This chain connects TRBV3-1 (or the pseudogene TRBV3-2) to TRBJ1-3; D is uncertain. Germline-derived CDR1 and CDR2 are LGHDT and YNNKEL (reference sequence). This CDR3 has 13 amino acids. Trimming cost V 4 bases and J 4 bases, with 8 bases left between them. This CDR3 reads CASSPYSGNTIYF. CDR3 DNA sequence: TGTGCCAGCAGCCCTTACTCGGGAAACACCATATATTTT.

The chain recombines TRBV7-8 with TRBJ2-3, with 7 bases lining up with TRBD2. The CDR3 loop spans 16 amino acids. In germline, CDR1 is SGHVS, CDR2 FQNEAQ. Trimming cost V 5 bases and J 2 bases; bases outside gene matches: 10. The CDR3 bases are TGTGCCAGCAGCAAAAGCCAGCGGGAAGTCACAGATACGCAGTATTTT. This translates into CASSKSQREVTDTQYF. The variable domain in full, with the rest retrieved from reference TRBV7-8 and TRBJ2-3, is GAGVSQSPRYKVAKRGQDVALRCDPISGHVSLFWYQQALGQGPEFLTYFQNEAQLDKSGLPSDRFFAERPEGSVSTLKIQRTQQEDSAVYLCASSKSQREVTDTQYFGPGTRLTVL.

The CDR3 reads CASSFSGATTGELFF. The CDR3 DNA is TGTGCCAGCAGCTTTAGCGGGGCGACCACCGGGGAGCTGTTTTTT. The chain employs TRBV7-2 and TRBJ2-2; 8 bases are shared with TRBD2. Unmatched junction bases numbered 4, after V lost 3 bases and J lost 4 bases. CDR1 is SGHTA, CDR2 FQGNSA, per germline. This CDR3 contains 15 residues.

The CDR3 protein is CASSITLAGGNLAKNIQYF. The CDR3 coding sequence is TGTGCCAGTAGTATCACTCTAGCGGGGGGAAATCTAGCCAAAAACATTCAGTACTTC. The genes are TRBV19 and TRBJ2-4, with 11 bases aligning to TRBD2. The V segment lost 3 bases and the J segment 0 bases; nucleotides outside the gene matches: 10. The CDR3 totals 19 residues. Germline V lookup: CDR1 LNHDA, CDR2 SQIVND (reference sequence).

This clone was observed once. The chain links TRBV7-3 to TRBJ2-2; D possibly corresponds to TRBD1 (7 bases). This CDR3 region has 15 residues. Trimming shortened V by 5 bases and J by 3 bases, and 13 bases separated the two germline ends. Germline CDR1 is SGHTA and CDR2 is FQGTGA. The CDR3 DNA follows: TGTGCCAGCAGCCCGGGGGACAGTTACACCGGGGAGCTGTTTTTT. Translation: CASSPGDSYTGELFF.

The chain uses TRBV12-3 or TRBV12-4 and TRBJ1-6; TRBD1 agrees at 7 bases. Losses at the gene ends were 6 bases for V and 7 bases for J; bases not matched to a gene: 3. This CDR3 is 13 amino acids long. The CDR3 DNA follows: TGTGCCAGCAGGGGACAGAACAATTCACCCCTCCACTTT. It is translated as CASRGQNNSPLHF.

The chain couples TRBV5-6 to TRBJ2-1, with D maybe TRBD2 (6 bases). This CDR3 spans 14 amino acids. The V gene lost 1 base and the J gene lost 3 bases, with 8 bases spanning the gap. Germline V gene sequence: CDR1 SGHDT, CDR2 YYEEEE. The CDR3 bases are TGTGCCAGCAGCTTGACCGGGAGCTACAATGAGCAGTTCTTC. Translation gives CASSLTGSYNEQFF.

This clone has at least ten counts. This chain uses TRBV5-1 with TRBJ2-1, with TRBD2 identical over 11 bases. CDR3 length equals 15 residues. From germline, CDR1 is SGHRS and CDR2 YFSETQ. Unmatched junction bases numbered 7, after V lost 4 bases and J lost 7 bases. The CDR3 bases are TGCGCCAGCAGCGCTAGCGGGGGGCCGAGGAATGAGCAGTTCTTC. The encoded protein is CASSASGGPRNEQFF.

The V call is TRBV9, the J call TRBJ2-7; 11 nucleotides line up with TRBD2. CDR1 is SGDLS and CDR2 is YYNGEE in the germline V gene. The CDR3 totals 15 residues. J gave up 4 bases and V 4 bases, and 7 bases lay outside the gene matches. In DNA form, the CDR3 reads TGTGCCAGCAGCCCCACTAGCGGGAGCGGGTACGAGCAGTACTTC. Translating it yields CASSPTSGSGYEQYF.

The chain combines TRBV7-9 with TRBJ2-6; 11 bases map to TRBD1. V shed 7 bases, J shed 8 bases, and the junction held 7 bases outside the gene matches. CDR3 length: 15 amino acids. CDR1 is SEHNR and CDR2 is FQNEAQ in the germline V gene (reference sequence). CDR3: CASTWTGGETNVLTF. In DNA form, the CDR3 reads TGTGCCAGCACGTGGACAGGGGGCGAAACCAACGTCCTGACTTTC. Full variable domain (remainder filled in from reference TRBV7-9 and TRBJ2-6): DTGVSQNPRHKITKRGQNVTFRCDPISEHNRLYWYRQTLGQGPEFLTYFQNEAQLEKSRLLSDRFSAERPKGSFSTLEIQRTEQGDSAMYLCASTWTGGETNVLTFGAGSRLTVL.

The chain is built from TRBV5-1 and TRBJ1-1; D not resolved. Trimming removed 1 base at V and 1 base at J, with 11 bases between. Germline CDR1 and CDR2: SGHRS and YFSETQ. The CDR3 has 15 amino acids. In nucleotides, the CDR3 is TGCGCCAGCAGCTTGATACATCAAACGAACACTGAAGCTTTCTTT. Amino acids: CASSLIHQTNTEAFF.

The J gene is TRBJ2-3, the V gene TRBV3-1 (or the pseudogene TRBV3-2), with 10 bases matching TRBD2. The CDR3 covers 21 residues. Germline trimming cut 2 bases from V and 4 bases from J; bases unmatched to any gene: 21. The germline CDR1 and CDR2 sequences are LGHDT and YNNKEL (reference sequence). The CDR3, as DNA: TGTGCCAGCAGCCAATTCCTAGCGGGAGATTTGGTTGCGGGGGAACCAGATACGCAGTATTTT. It is translated as CASSQFLAGDLVAGEPDTQYF.

The J gene is TRBJ1-6, the V gene TRBV30; D gene uncertain. Germline V gene data show CDR1 as GTSNPN and CDR2 as SVGIG (reference sequence). V lost 3 bases and J lost 9, with 9 bases in between. The CDR3 is 12 amino acids. For the CDR3, the DNA is TGTGCCTGGAGCGAGGTGCTTTCACCCCTCCACTTT. Protein sequence: CAWSEVLSPLHF.

V gene TRBV11-2 combines with J gene TRBJ1-4; 7 nucleotides line up with TRBD1. Germline V gene sequence: CDR1 SGHAT, CDR2 FQNNGV. Unmatched junction bases numbered 8, after V lost 5 bases and J lost 2 bases. The CDR3 totals 16 residues. This CDR3 is CASSPGRGPTNEKLFF. In nucleotides, the CDR3 is TGTGCCAGCAGCCCAGGAAGGGGGCCCACTAATGAAAAACTGTTTTTT. Using reference TRBV11-2 and TRBJ1-4 for the parts outside the CDR3, the full variable domain is EAGVAQSPRYKIIEKRQSVAFWCNPISGHATLYWYQQILGQGPKLLIQFQNNGVVDDSQLPKDRFSAERLKGVDSTLKIQPAKLEDSAVYLCASSPGRGPTNEKLFFGSGTQLSVL.